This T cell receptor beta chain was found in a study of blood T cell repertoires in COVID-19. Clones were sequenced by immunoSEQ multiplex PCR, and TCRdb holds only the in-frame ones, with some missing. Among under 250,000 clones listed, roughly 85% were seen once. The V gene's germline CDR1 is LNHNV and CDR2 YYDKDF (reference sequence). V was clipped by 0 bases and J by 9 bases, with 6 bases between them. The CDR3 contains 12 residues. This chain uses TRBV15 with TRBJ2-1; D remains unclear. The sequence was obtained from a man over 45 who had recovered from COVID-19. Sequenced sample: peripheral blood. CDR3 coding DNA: TGTGCCACCAGCAGAGATTTCGGTGAGCAGTTCTTC. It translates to CATSRDFGEQFF.